This TCR beta chain was documented in a study of CD8 T cells in Susac syndrome. It was with random hexamers that about 0.45 to 1 ug RNA was reverse transcribed. The CDR3 of TCR beta was amplified by immunoSEQ multiplex PCR across 54 Vbeta and 13 Jbeta. TCRdb independently ran MiXCR on the immunoSEQ multiplex PCR reads; one entry per CDR3 protein. The sample lists hundreds of thousands of distinct CDR3 sequences, about 94% seen once, with about 0.14% in the top ten. The V gene end was trimmed by 7 bases and the J gene end by 4 bases; junction bases not matched to a gene: 3. Germline V gene lookup returns CDR1 MNHNY and CDR2 SVGAGI (reference sequence). The CDR3 consists of 12 residues. This clonotype was counted once. Patients with Susac syndrome showed fulfilment of recently defined diagnostic criteria for definite or probable disease. Negative isolation was applied to CD8+ and CD4+ T cells, and FACS enrichment was applied to TEMRA cells.

The source of this sequence is a human donor with Susac syndrome. The chain is built from TRBV6-6 and TRBJ1-2, with 7 bases aligning to TRBD1. The source material was CD4+ T cells from PBMCs. The CDR3 region is CASINRGYGYTF. CDR3 DNA: TGTGCCAGCATCAACAGGGGCTATGGCTACACCTTC.